This T cell receptor beta chain was captured by sequencing in a study of neoadjuvant anti-PD-1 for oral cavity cancer. Time point defined: after neoadjuvant nivolumab, at surgical resection. Generated by immunoSEQ multiplex PCR, the TCRdb table keeps only in-frame clones and is missing some. This table has roughly 25,000 clones, 25% to 30% appearing once. This clone came up a few times. The CDR3 is 16 amino acids. J was trimmed by 5 bases and V by 5 bases; bases with no gene match: 13. Germline loops: CDR1 SGHVS, CDR2 FQNEAQ. The material sequenced was tumor tissue, taken after nivolumab (anti-PD-1) treatment. J is TRBJ1-2 and V is TRBV7-8, with 8 bases lining up with TRBD1. This receptor was taken from a person aged 40 to 85 with oral cavity squamous cell carcinoma. The CDR3: CASSLARTGFGYGYTF. The CDR3 nucleotides are TGTGCCAGCAGCCTCGCGAGGACAGGGTTCGGATATGGCTACACCTTC.